The entry that follows covers one T cell receptor beta chain sequence. CDR1 SGHAT and CDR2 FQNNGV come from the germline V gene. The CDR3 covers 15 residues. Trimming shortened V by 6 bases and J by 4 bases, and 18 bases separated the two germline ends. How the authors handled the data: By means of reference gene primer amplification, nucleated cell counts were estimated. The repertoire was sequenced with immunoSEQ multiplex PCR; TCRdb's copy has only in-frame clones and lacks some. Clone size and V and J calls were adopted from that table, with D and trimming inferred from the DNA. Among about 670,000 clones listed, about nine tenths were seen once. This specimen comes from a study of blood T cell repertoires in COVID-19. Study details: Some COVID-19 samples were acute and others convalescent; all came from the United States, Italy and Spain. PBMCs, B-cell-depleted T cells, or T cells provided the cDNA or gDNA that made up the material.

The TCR sequence derives from a woman aged 18-29 years with acute or convalescent COVID-19. The sequenced material came from peripheral blood. The chain links TRBV11-2 to TRBJ1-2; D is perhaps TRBD1 (5 bases). The DNA of the CDR3 is TGTGCCAGCAGTTGGGGCGAGGAGGGGATCTATGGCTACACCTTC. It codes for CASSWGEEGIYGYTF.